Shown below are 5 T cell receptor beta chains from a single sample sequenced in a study. TCRdb fed the 5' RACE reads into MiXCR, producing one record per CDR3 protein. This table has over 25,000 distinct CDR3 sequences, roughly 24% appearing once. The sample consisted of naive CD4+ T cells sorted from a lymph node. Subset meaning: naive CD4+ T cells, CD4+CD45RA+CD25-. These receptors were taken from a female donor with breast cancer.

The chain couples TRBV6-4 to TRBJ1-5, with 8 bases lining up with TRBD1. This CDR3 is 14 amino acids long. Germline-derived CDR1 and CDR2 are MRHNA and SNTAGT. V lost 3 bases to trimming and J lost 2 bases; unmatched junction nucleotides: 0. CDR3 residues: CASSEGQGNQPQHF. For the CDR3, the DNA is TGTGCCAGCAGTGAGGGACAGGGCAATCAGCCCCAGCATTTT.

In regard to this clonotype: In this CDR3 the conserved last residue, phenylalanine or tryptophan, is missing, so a read error is likely. The V call is TRBV2, the J call TRBJ1-5; unclear D gene. Trimming took 4 bases from V and 0 from J, leaving 4 bases between them. CDR3 length: 13 residues. Looked up from germline, CDR1 is SNHLY and CDR2 is FYNNEI. CDR3 sequence: CASSAPSNQPQHS. In nucleotides, the CDR3 is TGTGCCAGCAGTGCTCCTAGCAATCAGCCCCAGCATTCT.

On this clonotype itself: The germline gene is not matched at one end of the junction; a read error may be the cause. The rearrangement links TRBV12-3 or TRBV12-4 to TRBJ1-2; D is ambiguous. The CDR3 runs to 14 residues. The CDR3 region has the DNA TGTACCAGCAGTTTAACGGGAGAACGCCGAGGCTACACCTTC. Encoded protein: CTSSLTGERRGYTF.

The rearrangement joins TRBV20-1 to TRBJ2-1, with 11 bases matching TRBD2. The CDR3 contains 16 residues. From germline, CDR1 is DFQATT and CDR2 SNEGSKA (reference sequence). The V gene end was trimmed by 1 base and the J gene end by 4 bases; junction bases not matched to a gene: 6. The CDR3 region is CSARGGTSGIYNEQFF. The DNA for the CDR3 is TGCAGTGCTAGAGGTGGGACTAGCGGAATATACAATGAGCAGTTCTTC.

CDR3 protein: CASSLPGTSGRAGNIQYF. The CDR3 coding sequence is TGTGCCAGCAGCCTCCCCGGGACTAGCGGGAGGGCAGGAAACATTCAGTACTTC. This sequence joins TRBV7-9 and TRBJ2-4; 16 nucleotides line up with TRBD2. CDR1 is SEHNR and CDR2 is FQNEAQ in the germline V gene (reference sequence). J gave up 6 bases and V 5 bases, and 10 bases lay outside the gene matches. There are 18 residues in the CDR3.